Each of the 8 T cell receptor beta chains below was sequenced from the same sample in a study of cytomegalovirus exposure and HLA in healthy donors. Method: immunoSEQ multiplex PCR; TCRdb's copy keeps in-frame clones and lacks some. The table shows about 130,000 clones, with roughly 86% occurring only once. Material for sequencing was PBMCs. The receptors come from a man aged 25 to 45 in good health and CMV-seronegative.

J is TRBJ2-3 and V is TRBV5-4; 8 positions match TRBD2. Germline CDR1 and CDR2: SGHNT and YYREEE (reference sequence). CDR3 size: 14 residues. V dropped 3 bases and J dropped 4; count of bases not matched to a gene: 4. This CDR3 reads CASSYGTSPDTQYF. DNA of the CDR3: TGTGCCAGCAGCTACGGGACTAGTCCAGATACGCAGTATTTT.

The V gene is TRBV7-2, the J gene TRBJ1-2; weak D call: TRBD1 (6 bases). CDR1 SGHTA and CDR2 FQGNSA come from the germline V gene. Between the trimmed V and J ends, which lost 2 bases and 4 bases, there was a span of 17 bases. The CDR3 runs to 16 residues. The CDR3 here is CASSLQFGTQGYGYTF. The CDR3 DNA reads TGTGCCAGCAGCTTACAATTCGGGACACAAGGCTATGGCTACACCTTC.

The chain links TRBV7-3 to TRBJ2-1; a possible D gene is TRBD2 (5 bases). Trimming removed 4 bases at V and 1 base at J, with 14 bases between. The CDR3 length is 16 residues. Germline V gene lookup returns CDR1 SGHTA and CDR2 FQGTGA. The CDR3 DNA follows: TGTGCCAGCAGCTCGAGCCTAGGGAGATCCTACAATGAGCAGTTCTTC. Protein product: CASSSSLGRSYNEQFF.

The chain joins TRBV7-2 to TRBJ2-2; no clear D gene. Germline V gene lookup returns CDR1 SGHTA and CDR2 FQGNSA. V was shortened by 5 bases and J by 3 bases, with 4 bases between the two germline ends. This CDR3 is built from 12 residues. CDR3 protein: CASSPDTGELFF. The CDR3, as DNA: TGTGCCAGCAGCCCGGACACCGGGGAGCTGTTTTTT.

This chain joins TRBV19 and TRBJ1-2; D is possibly TRBD1 (5 bases). CDR3 length: 16 residues. Germline CDR1 reads LNHDA; CDR2 reads SQIVND (reference sequence). With 3 bases removed from V and 4 bases from J, the gap between germline ends came to 18 bases. In DNA form, the CDR3 reads TGTGCCAGTAGTATTCAGGGCCCTACTTCAACCTATGGCTACACCTTC. Its protein product is CASSIQGPTSTYGYTF.

This rearrangement joins TRBV5-1 to TRBJ1-5; tentative D call: TRBD1 (5 bases). The CDR3 totals 15 residues. CDR1 SGHRS and CDR2 YFSETQ come from the germline V gene. Trimming stripped 4 bases from V and 0 bases from J, with 11 bases between. The CDR3 sequence is CASSPGMGSNQPQHF. The CDR3 nucleotides read TGCGCCAGCAGCCCAGGGATGGGTAGCAATCAGCCCCAGCATTTT.

The rearrangement links TRBV13 to TRBJ2-2; TRBD2 aligns across 10 bases. The CDR3 extends over 19 amino acids. Trimming took 5 bases from V and 5 from J; bases not matched to a gene: 17. Germline V gene data show CDR1 as PRHDT and CDR2 as FYEKMQ (reference sequence). CDR3 nucleotide sequence: TGTGCCAGCAGCACATCACGTGGTAGCGGGGGGCCTGGAACCGGGGAGCTGTTTTTT. This encodes CASSTSRGSGGPGTGELFF. Full variable domain (outside the CDR3, taken from reference TRBV13 and TRBJ2-2): AAGVIQSPRHLIKEKRETATLKCYPIPRHDTVYWYQQGPGQDPQFLISFYEKMQSDKGSIPDRFSAQQFSDYHSELNMSSLELGDSALYFCASSTSRGSGGPGTGELFFGEGSRLTVL.

V gene TRBV5-1 combines with J gene TRBJ1-4, with 8 positions matching TRBD1. The CDR3 loop spans 15 amino acids. Germline V CDR1 and CDR2: SGHRS, YFSETQ. Germline trimming cut 4 bases from V and 7 bases from J; bases unmatched to any gene: 9. CDR3 nucleotide sequence: TGCGCCAGCAGCGGCCCGGACAGGGAGGGTGAAAAACTGTTTTTT. It encodes CASSGPDREGEKLFF.